Listed here are 11 T cell receptor beta chains from one sample, sequenced in a study of PD-1 blockade in classical Hodgkin lymphoma. Data came from immunoSEQ multiplex PCR; TCRdb stores just in-frame clones and leaves some out. The sample has approximately 100,000 clones; more than 85% are singletons. Relapse was seen in all patients after autologous stem cell transplantation, and brentuximab vedotin exposure was variable. Source: peripheral blood mononuclear cells (PBMCs), taken before the second cycle of nivolumab. These receptors all come from a human donor with classical Hodgkin lymphoma.

The chain links TRBV21-1 to TRBJ2-1; the table's D gene call, TRBD1, was not cross checked with the DNA. TRBV21-1 is listed as a pseudogene. The CDR3 is 20 residues long. The CDR3 here is CASSKEPGQGGRRNYNEQFF. The CDR3 bases are TGTGCCAGCAGCAAAGAACCGGGACAGGGGGGCCGTAGGAATTACAATGAGCAGTTCTTC.

V is TRBV7-9 and J is TRBJ2-7; D may correspond to TRBD1 or TRBD2 (5 bases each). Trimming removed 0 bases at V and 1 base at J, with 10 bases between. The CDR3 length is 15 residues. Per germline, CDR1 SEHNR and CDR2 FQNEAQ (reference sequence). Here the CDR3 DNA reads TGTGCCAGCAGCTTAGCGGGGGTAGGTTCCTACGAGCAGTACTTC. It is translated as CASSLAGVGSYEQYF.

This clone is a singleton in its sample. The chain uses TRBV13 and TRBJ2-7; 8 bases are shared with TRBD2. The germline gives CDR1 PRHDT, CDR2 FYEKMQ (reference sequence). There are 13 residues in the CDR3. J gave up 5 bases and V 1 base, and 1 base lay outside the gene matches. The CDR3 here is CASSLAGGNEQYF. CDR3 coding DNA: TGTGCCAGCAGCTTAGCGGGGGGGAACGAGCAGTACTTC.

J is TRBJ1-5 and V is TRBV27; no clear D gene. The germline V gene has CDR1 MNHEY and CDR2 SMNVEV (reference sequence). Trimming shortened V by 3 bases and J by 3 bases, and 9 bases separated the two germline ends. The CDR3 length is 14 residues. The CDR3 here is CASSLRGHNQPQHF. The CDR3 DNA reads as TGTGCCAGCAGTTTGAGAGGTCACAATCAGCCCCAGCATTTT.

This clone was found a few times. The chain is built from TRBV18 and TRBJ2-5; 10 positions agree with TRBD2. The CDR3 runs 15 residues. V was clipped by 3 bases and J by 1 base; unmatched bases: 2. Germline-derived CDR1 and CDR2 are KGHSH and LQKENI. CDR3 DNA sequence: TGTGCCAGCTCACCTAGCGGGGGGATCCAAGAGACCCAGTACTTC. Protein sequence: CASSPSGGIQETQYF.

The rearrangement joins TRBV7-9 to TRBJ2-5; D is possibly TRBD2 (6 bases). The last part of the DNA fits TRBJ2-7 better; the J call may be wrong. Germline-derived CDR1 and CDR2 are SEHNR and FQNEAQ (reference sequence). The CDR3 loop spans 13 amino acids. CDR3 region: CASSFYGGNEQYF. CDR3 nucleotide sequence: TGTGCCAGCAGCTTCTATGGAGGGAACGAGCAGTACTTC.

The chain has TRBV7-2 and TRBJ2-2, with D uncertain. Germline assignment: CDR1 SGHTA and CDR2 FQGNSA. The CDR3 is 16 residues long. V was trimmed by 5 bases and J by 3 bases, leaving 16 bases between them. In DNA, the CDR3 is TGTGCCAGCAGCCCCATTGGCAGGCCCTACACCGGGGAGCTGTTTTTT. The encoded protein is CASSPIGRPYTGELFF. Variable domain in full (rest from reference TRBV7-2 and TRBJ2-2): GAGVSQSPSNKVTEKGKDVELRCDPISGHTALYWYRQSLGQGLEFLIYFQGNSAPDKSGLPSDRFSAERTGGSVSTLTIQRTQQEDSAVYLCASSPIGRPYTGELFFGEGSRLTVL.

Regarding this clone: The sample carries other DNA sequences with the same CDR3. V gene TRBV5-8 combines with J gene TRBJ2-7, with 7 bases matching TRBD1. From germline, CDR1 is SGHTS and CDR2 YDEGEE. This CDR3 has 16 residues. The V and J ends lost 0 bases and 7 bases, in that order; junction bases with no gene match: 13. In nucleotides, the CDR3 is TGTGCCAGCAGCTTGGTAGGGGACAGCCCCTTCTGGGAGCAGTACTTC. It codes for CASSLVGDSPFWEQYF.

This clone appeared once. The chain employs TRBV5-1 and TRBJ1-1, with TRBD1 as a possible D gene (5 bases). The CDR3 is made up of 16 amino acids. Per germline, CDR1 SGHRS and CDR2 YFSETQ. The V gene lost 0 bases and the J gene lost 2 bases, with 14 bases spanning the gap. CDR3 nucleotides: TGCGCCAGCAGCTTGGATTTGCGACAGTCAAACACTGAAGCTTTCTTT. This encodes CASSLDLRQSNTEAFF.

The rearrangement joins TRBV5-4 to TRBJ1-1; 9 bases are shared with TRBD1. This CDR3 has 15 amino acids. V lost 4 bases and J lost 5; bases outside the gene matches: 9. Germline values: CDR1 SGHNT, CDR2 YYREEE (reference sequence). The CDR3 DNA reads as TGTGCCAGCAGCCCAGCCACAGGGGGCTCTACTGAAGCTTTCTTT. Its protein product is CASSPATGGSTEAFF.

The chain carries TRBV6-6 and TRBJ2-1; 9 bases fit TRBD2. The germline gives CDR1 MNHNY, CDR2 SVGAGI (reference sequence). V lost 7 bases, J lost 7 bases, and 8 bases stayed unmatched. The CDR3 is 14 residues long. The CDR3 is CASNPAGGQNEQFF. The CDR3 DNA is TGTGCCAGCAATCCAGCGGGGGGTCAAAATGAGCAGTTCTTC.